This note documents a single TCR beta chain sequence. The sample comes from a study of blood T cell repertoires in COVID-19. About the research overall: Samples representing acute and convalescent COVID-19 were sourced from the United States, Italy and Spain. Sources were T cells, B-cell-depleted T cells, or PBMCs; the material itself was cDNA or gDNA.

Germline loops: CDR1 MNHEY, CDR2 SVGAGI. The V end lost 10 bases, the J end lost 4 bases, and 7 bases lay between the germline ends. There are 10 residues in the CDR3. Generated by immunoSEQ multiplex PCR, the TCRdb table keeps only in-frame clones and is missing some. The sample contains 55,000 to 70,000 clones, approximately 91% of which appear only once. The J gene is TRBJ1-1, the V gene TRBV6-5, with no clear D. The receptor's source is a woman aged 45-65 years with active or convalescent COVID-19. Sequenced sample: peripheral blood. In DNA, the CDR3 is TGTGCCACCAGCCGCACTGAAGCTTTCTTT. Protein: CATSRTEAFF.